The 26 T cell receptor beta chains reported below all come from one sample, sequenced in a study of response to subunit inactivated influenza vaccine. TCRdb reprocessed the RT-PCR reads with MiXCR, giving one entry per CDR3 protein. The sample yields 560,000 or so distinct CDR3 sequences, around 8% seen once. Specimen: PBMCs from blood, collected 23 months after vaccination. All receptors derive from a man in his fifties or sixties who received an inactivated influenza vaccine.

This chain uses TRBV29-1 with TRBJ2-7; D is undetermined. This CDR3 contains 13 residues. Germline V lookup: CDR1 SQVTM, CDR2 ANQGSEA. In DNA, the CDR3 is TGCACCCAGGTTTGGAATAGGTCCTACGAGCAGTACTTC. This translates into CTQVWNRSYEQYF.

The rearrangement joins TRBV9 to TRBJ1-6; no firm D call. Trimming shortened V by 1 base and J by 7 bases, and 12 bases separated the two germline ends. Looked up from germline, CDR1 is SGDLS and CDR2 is YYNGEE. This CDR3 is 15 amino acids long. The chain's CDR3 is CASSVTGARNSPLHF. CDR3 in DNA: TGTGCCAGCAGCGTAACGGGTGCGCGGAATTCACCCCTCCACTTT.

V is TRBV4-1 and J is TRBJ1-4; 7 bases map to TRBD1. Losses at the gene ends were 0 bases for V and 5 bases for J; bases not matched to a gene: 6. There are 16 residues in the CDR3. The germline gives CDR1 MGHRA, CDR2 YSYEKL. The CDR3, as DNA: TGCGCCAGCAGCCAAGAACCGGGGGACAGCAATGAAAAACTGTTTTTT. Protein: CASSQEPGDSNEKLFF.

As to this clonotype: Germline and junction disagree at one end, which may indicate a read error. The V gene is TRBV5-1, the J gene TRBJ2-1; TRBD1 aligns across 8 bases. The CDR3 has 15 amino acids. Per germline, CDR1 SGHRS and CDR2 YFSETQ. CDR3 sequence: CASSLVDRAYNQQFF. The CDR3 nucleotides are TGCGCCAGCAGCTTGGTGGACAGGGCTTACAATCAGCAGTTCTTC.

The V call is TRBV29-1, the J call TRBJ1-3; 12 positions agree with TRBD1. The germline CDR1 and CDR2 sequences are SQVTM and ANQGSEA. The CDR3 covers 16 residues. V was clipped by 1 base and J by 4 bases; unmatched bases: 5. As DNA, the CDR3 is TGCAGCGTTGAAGGGGACAGGGGGCCGGGAGGAAACACCATATATTTT. This translates into CSVEGDRGPGGNTIYF. Combining the CDR3 with reference TRBV29-1 and TRBJ1-3 gives the whole variable domain SAVISQKPSRDICQRGTSLTIQCQVDSQVTMMFWYRQQPGQSLTLIATANQGSEATYESGFVIDKFPISRPNLTFSTLTVSNMSPEDSSIYLCSVEGDRGPGGNTIYFGEGSWLTVV.

The rearrangement joins TRBV25-1 to TRBJ2-1, with 9 bases identical to TRBD2. With 5 bases clipped from V and 0 bases from J, the junction kept 5 bases outside the gene matches. The CDR3 is 16 residues long. Germline CDR1 reads MGHDK; CDR2 reads SYGVNS. CDR3 coding DNA: TGTGCCAGCAGTTCCGTTAGCGGGAGCTCCTACAATGAGCAGTTCTTC. Protein product: CASSSVSGSSYNEQFF.

V usage is TRBV14 and J usage is TRBJ2-2, with 8 bases matching TRBD1. This CDR3 is built from 17 residues. V was pared by 5 bases and J by 4 bases, with 12 bases of the junction left unmatched. Germline-derived CDR1 and CDR2 are SGHDN and FVKESK. This chain's CDR3 is CASSSSFRGRLTGELFF. The CDR3 DNA follows: TGTGCCAGCAGCTCATCCTTCAGGGGGCGACTCACCGGGGAGCTGTTTTTT.

The sample holds a few counts of this clonotype. This rearrangement joins TRBV10-3 to TRBJ1-5; D unresolved. Germline CDR1 ENHRY, CDR2 SYGVKD. The CDR3 contains 15 residues. V was pared by 6 bases and J by 0 bases, with 12 bases between. Here the CDR3 DNA reads TGTGCCATCAGCCCCAAGGACCATAGCAATCAGCCCCAGCATTTT. Residues: CAISPKDHSNQPQHF.

This clonotype was detected ten times or more. CDR3 residues: CASSQDLAGDQYF. CDR3 DNA sequence: TGCGCCAGCAGCCAAGATCTCGCGGGGGATCAGTACTTC. The V and J genes are TRBV4-3 and TRBJ2-7, with TRBD2 identical over 7 bases. Germline CDR1 is LGHNA and CDR2 is YSLEER. Unmatched junction bases numbered 6, after V lost 0 bases and J lost 10 bases. This CDR3 comprises 13 residues.

This clonotype was observed a handful of times. The genes are TRBV7-2 and TRBJ1-3; unclear D gene. The germline V gene has CDR1 SGHTA and CDR2 FQGNSA. The CDR3 runs 12 residues. V dropped 5 bases and J dropped 5 bases, with 7 bases sitting between them. CDR3 amino acids: CASSPSRNTIYF. CDR3 sequence (DNA): TGTGCCAGCAGCCCCTCGAGAAACACCATATATTTT. Variable domain in full (rest from reference TRBV7-2 and TRBJ1-3): GAGVSQSPSNKVTEKGKDVELRCDPISGHTALYWYRQSLGQGLEFLIYFQGNSAPDKSGLPSDRFSAERTGGSVSTLTIQRTQQEDSAVYLCASSPSRNTIYFGEGSWLTVV.

J is TRBJ2-7 and V is TRBV3-1; 11 nucleotides align to TRBD2. This CDR3 region has 17 residues. With V trimmed by 5 bases and J by 0 bases, 9 bases remained unmatched. CDR1 is LGHDT, CDR2 YNNKEL, per germline (reference sequence). In DNA, the CDR3 is TGTGCCAGCAGCTACCGATTAGGGACTAGCGGCTCCTACGAGCAGTACTTC. Protein product: CASSYRLGTSGSYEQYF.

This clonotype was seen at least ten times. The J gene is TRBJ1-2, the V gene TRBV12-3 or TRBV12-4; tentative D call: TRBD1 (6 bases). There are 13 residues in the CDR3. V lost 6 bases, J lost 8 bases, and 16 bases lay in between. The chain's CDR3 is CASRRGTPNGYTF. As DNA, the CDR3 is TGTGCCAGCAGGCGCGGGACACCCAACGGCTACACCTTC.

This clonotype came up many times. The CDR3 coding sequence is TGTGCCAGCAGCGTAGGACAGTCTCTCTCCTACGAGCAGTACTTC. This gives the protein CASSVGQSLSYEQYF. The genes are TRBV9 and TRBJ2-7; TRBD1 might be the D (5 bases). The germline V gene encodes CDR1 SGDLS and CDR2 YYNGEE. The CDR3 runs 15 residues. Trimming stripped 0 bases from V and 0 bases from J, with 10 bases between.

The chain employs TRBV20-1 and TRBJ2-1, with D maybe TRBD2 (6 bases). Germline V lookup: CDR1 DFQATT, CDR2 SNEGSKA (reference sequence). This CDR3 has 13 amino acids. V was trimmed by 3 bases and J by 5 bases, leaving 11 bases between them. CDR3 residues: CSASRDLNNEQFF. CDR3 nucleotide sequence: TGCAGTGCTAGCCGGGACTTGAACAATGAGCAGTTCTTC.

The rearrangement joins TRBV2 to TRBJ1-4; no definite D call. V lost 5 bases and J 8 bases, leaving 9 bases between the germline ends. The germline CDR1 and CDR2 sequences are SNHLY and FYNNEI. The CDR3 is made up of 12 amino acids. CDR3 nucleotide sequence: TGTGCCAGCAGTAACCTAGGGGAAAAACTGTTTTTT. Translating gives CASSNLGEKLFF.

In this sample, this clonotype turned up a few times. This sequence joins TRBV14 and TRBJ2-1; D possibly uses TRBD1 or TRBD2 (5 bases each). This CDR3 is 13 amino acids long. The V end lost 10 bases, the J end lost 9 bases, and 19 bases lay between the germline ends. CDR1 and CDR2 from the germline V gene are SGHDN and FVKESK. In DNA, the CDR3 is TGTGCCACCAAACACGCCGGGGCGGGTGAGCAGTTCTTC. This sequence encodes CATKHAGAGEQFF.

This clonotype appeared a few times. V and J are TRBV4-2 and TRBJ2-4; D might be TRBD2 (7 bases). The CDR3 has 15 residues. V was pared by 1 base and J by 6 bases, with 13 bases between. Germline V gene sequence: CDR1 LGHNA, CDR2 YNFKEQ. The CDR3 DNA reads TGTGCCAGCAGCCAAGTCGGAGGGGGGGTAAACATTCAGTACTTC. Protein product: CASSQVGGGVNIQYF.

In this sample, this clonotype turned up many times. This rearrangement joins TRBV5-1 to TRBJ2-2; D possibly corresponds to TRBD1 (5 bases). The CDR3 has 16 amino acids. Germline CDR1 SGHRS, CDR2 YFSETQ. With 2 bases removed from V and 0 bases from J, the gap between germline ends came to 11 bases. Here the CDR3 reads CASSFSTVANTGELFF. The CDR3 coding sequence is TGCGCCAGCAGCTTTTCGACAGTTGCGAACACCGGGGAGCTGTTTTTT.

This clonotype was seen repeatedly, ten times or more. The rearrangement joins TRBV5-1 to TRBJ1-4; 7 positions match TRBD1. The CDR3 sequence is 15 residues long. V was pared by 4 bases and J by 8 bases, with 11 bases of the junction left unmatched. Germline V gene sequence: CDR1 SGHRS, CDR2 YFSETQ. The CDR3 sequence is CASSATGSWEEKLFF. The DNA of the CDR3 is TGCGCCAGCAGCGCGACAGGGAGTTGGGAAGAAAAACTGTTTTTT.

This clonotype was seen only a few times. The chain uses TRBV12-3 or TRBV12-4 and TRBJ2-2; D unresolved. The CDR3 length is 19 residues. V lost 5 bases, J lost 0 bases, and 22 bases lay in between. The CDR3 here is CASSARSSWLYSNTGELFF. DNA for the CDR3: TGTGCCAGCAGTGCGCGTTCCTCTTGGCTGTATTCGAACACCGGGGAGCTGTTTTTT.

This clonotype showed up many times. The V call is TRBV7-6, the J call TRBJ1-1; no firm D call. Germline-derived CDR1 and CDR2 are SGHVS and FNYEAQ. The CDR3 is made up of 15 amino acids. The ends were cut back, 1 base at V and 5 bases at J, with 14 bases in the middle. This chain's CDR3 is CASSLVEGLGTEAFF. The CDR3, as DNA: TGTGCCAGCAGCTTAGTAGAGGGTTTAGGAACTGAAGCTTTCTTT.

V gene TRBV21-1 combines with J gene TRBJ2-7. TRBV21-1 is a pseudogene. CDR3 length: 16 amino acids. DNA of the CDR3: TGTGCCAGCAGCAAAGCAACAAAGGTGTTCTCCTACGAGCAGTACTTC. It codes for CASSKATKVFSYEQYF.

This clonotype came up many times. This chain uses TRBV4-3 with TRBJ1-1, with D tentatively TRBD1 (6 bases). The CDR3 is 16 residues long. V lost 0 bases to trimming and J lost 1 base, with 12 bases between them. Looked up from germline, CDR1 is LGHNA and CDR2 is YSLEER. CDR3 in amino acids: CASSQDSTGWNTEAFF. CDR3 bases: TGCGCCAGCAGCCAAGATAGTACAGGGTGGAACACTGAAGCTTTCTTT.

The chain joins TRBV20-1 to TRBJ2-5, with D perhaps TRBD1 (7 bases). Deletions cut 6 bases from V and 5 bases from J, with 19 bases between. CDR1 is DFQATT, CDR2 SNEGSKA, per germline (reference sequence). CDR3 length: 14 amino acids. The CDR3 coding sequence is TGCAGTGCAAAGGGGGCGGGATGGGGGGAGACCCAGTACTTC. Amino acids: CSAKGAGWGETQYF.

V is TRBV7-2 and J is TRBJ2-7, with D perhaps TRBD2 (5 bases). Germline CDR1 reads SGHTA; CDR2 reads FQGNSA. Trimming stripped 7 bases from V and 0 bases from J, with 16 bases between. The CDR3 runs to 15 residues. The CDR3 bases are TGTGCCAGCAAGCTTGGGTCTAGCCCCTCCTACGAGCAGTACTTC. Its translation is CASKLGSSPSYEQYF.

This clonotype appeared a few times. The genes are TRBV5-1 and TRBJ2-5, with D perhaps TRBD1 or TRBD2 (5 bases each). Germline V CDR1 and CDR2: SGHRS, YFSETQ. Trimming removed 4 bases at V and 4 bases at J, with 11 bases between. CDR3 length equals 13 residues. CDR3: CASSVAGGETQYF. The CDR3 region has the DNA TGCGCCAGCAGCGTTGCTGGGGGAGAGACCCAGTACTTC.